The clone carrying this T cell receptor (beta chain) was picked up a small number of times. The authors' processing: Estimation of nucleated cell counts was performed using reference gene primer amplification. Sequencing used immunoSEQ multiplex PCR; TCRdb keeps in-frame clones, though not all of them. That table gives V, J and clone size, and the DNA gave D and trimming. There are 250,000 or so clones in the sample; roughly nine tenths occur only once, and under 6.5% lies in the top ten. This sample is drawn from a study of blood T cell repertoires in COVID-19. Study-level background: COVID-19 samples collected from the United States, Italy and Spain covered acute and convalescent phases. Sources were T cells, B-cell-depleted T cells, or PBMCs; the material itself was cDNA or gDNA.

This TCR derives from a man between 60 and 70 years old with acute or convalescent COVID-19. The material sequenced was peripheral blood.

The CDR3 spells CASSVGLAVLYEQYF. CDR3 DNA: TGTGCCAGTAGTGTCGGACTAGCGGTACTCTACGAGCAGTACTTC. V is TRBV19 and J is TRBJ2-7; 10 nucleotides line up with TRBD2. This CDR3 is 15 amino acids long. After removal of 5 bases from V and 3 bases from J, the junction contained 7 bases not matched to a gene. Germline CDR1 reads LNHDA; CDR2 reads SQIVND (reference sequence).